One and the same sample provided the 3 T cell receptor beta chains below, sequenced in a study of blood T cell repertoires in COVID-19. Libraries were prepared by immunoSEQ multiplex PCR; TCRdb keeps only in-frame clonotypes and omits some of them. The sample shows fewer than 450,000 clones, less than 95% of them seen only once. Sequencing input: PBMCs or T cells enriched from blood (not recorded which). The source is a man in his late teens or twenties who had recovered from COVID-19.

This chain uses TRBV5-1 with TRBJ2-3; TRBD1 is a possible D gene (5 bases). CDR1 SGHRS and CDR2 YFSETQ come from the germline V gene. The V and J ends lost 5 bases and 3 bases respectively, with 10 bases between them. This CDR3 has 13 residues. The CDR3 spells CASRTSGTDTQYF. The CDR3 DNA reads as TGCGCCAGCAGAACTTCAGGGACAGATACGCAGTATTTT.

This clone was counted only a few times. The chain links TRBV6-1 to TRBJ2-7, with D perhaps matching TRBD2 (5 bases). Per germline, CDR1 MNHNS and CDR2 SASEGT. The CDR3 has 15 amino acids. V was pared by 2 bases and J by 3 bases, with 14 bases between. CDR3 in DNA: TGTGCCAGCAGTGAACGGTGGGAGCGAAGCTACGAGCAGTACTTC. Residues: CASSERWERSYEQYF.

This clone was observed a handful of times. The V gene is TRBV5-1, the J gene TRBJ1-6; 7 bases map to TRBD1. Losses at the gene ends were 4 bases for V and 7 bases for J; bases not matched to a gene: 5. This CDR3 comprises 14 residues. Germline lookup yields CDR1 SGHRS and CDR2 YFSETQ. In DNA, the CDR3 is TGCGCCAGCAGCCCCGGGACAGTAAATTCACCCCTCCACTTT. Encoded protein: CASSPGTVNSPLHF.